The TCR beta chain described here comes from a study of blood T cell repertoires in COVID-19 (dated by TCRdb to the early 2020s). Background on the whole study: The collaborator samples originated in the United States, Italy and Spain and spanned the acute and convalescent phases of COVID-19. The material from the prospective study consisted of cDNA or gDNA derived from T cells, B-cell-depleted T cells, or PBMCs. Deeply sampled blood TCRbeta repertoires from subjects exposed to, actively infected with, or recovered from COVID-19 were included in the dataset. The repertoires were made available in a free public database intended to serve as a resource for research on the immune response to SARS-CoV-2. Samples were obtained from the ongoing ImmuneRACE study (first 160 participants) and from some 1,300 subjects provided by 6 global collaborators. A de-identified subject ID, COVID-19 status, age in years and sex were almost always included in the sample metadata. Where available, HLA class I and class II types were taken from metadata supplied by the sample provider and were not determined by assay-based typing. Paper-wide results and their limitations: How much clinical and demographic metadata was included differed by source and by participant, and the metadata was provided uncurated.

Measured from the cysteine to the phenylalanine, the CDR3 is 14 residues long. Left in the record is the CDR3 DNA by itself, 42 bases read in frame from the first base. V sheds 5 bases and J sheds 1 base, leaving 11 bases between their ends. Taken from the germline V gene, the CDR1 and CDR2 loops are MDHEN and SYDVKM. TCRbeta CDR3 regions were amplified from genomic DNA using the immunoSEQ Assay, a bias-controlled multiplex PCR. Under the source paper's analysis protocol: The number of nucleated cells in each sample was estimated from the amplification of reference gene primers within the assay. Sequence reads were collapsed and filtered to measure the absolute abundance of every unique TCRbeta CDR3 rearrangement. For each sample, productive Simpson clonality was calculated as the square root of Simpson's diversity index over productive rearrangements. In TCRdb, the immuneACCESS table is reduced to in-frame sequences with V and J assigned. These tables do not hold every clone; where another copy was compared, an unresolved V gene accounts for under half, and the others remain unexplained. The V and J calls and the clone size are those of that table, but D and trimming were determined from the DNA. A total of 300,000 or so clones appear in this sample, around 84% of them only once. The top ten clonotypes cover under 11% of the sample.

Details on this clone: Its antigen specificity is not known. No much larger clone exists at a distance of one base, and base qualities are not known.

Enrolling through a virtual design, the prospective study's participants ranged in age from about 18 to 89 years and lived across about two dozen United States geographic areas. In the prospective study, participants were assigned to cohorts based on the clinical history participants reported in a screening survey and a study questionnaire. Recovered participants in ImmuneRACE Cohort 3 were defined as having two consecutive negative NP/OP PCR tests, clearance from a healthcare professional, or resolution of symptoms. In the prospective study, whole blood, serum and a nasopharyngeal or oropharyngeal swab were collected from each participant by mobile phlebotomists. Over a roughly 2-month period, participants in the prospective study had the option of providing additional blood draws and questionnaires. Before DNA extraction, prospective study blood samples were shipped either frozen or at room temperature.

Material for sequencing was PBMCs or T cells enriched from blood (not recorded which). Rearrangement joined TRBV28 to TRBJ1-2; TRBD1 might be the D gene, on 5 matching bases. The receptor's source is a young woman who had recovered from COVID-19. CDR3 region: CASSLDRDNYGYTF. The nucleotide sequence reads as follows: TGTGCCAGCAGTCTTGACAGAGATAACTATGGCTACACCTTC.